This T cell receptor beta chain derives from a study of blood T cell repertoires in COVID-19. Germline CDR1 SGHTA, CDR2 FQGNSA. The CDR3 covers 14 residues. Trimming took 0 bases from V and 2 from J, leaving 8 bases between them. Some clones are missing from TCRdb's copy, which holds only in-frame ones; the method was immunoSEQ multiplex PCR. The top ten clones hold about 1.6% of a sample with approximately 150,000 clones, around 90% of them seen once. The source material was peripheral blood. The chain carries TRBV7-2 and TRBJ2-7; D is perhaps TRBD2 (5 bases). The origin of this receptor is a human donor in a cohort sampled during active COVID-19. CDR3 amino acids: CASSLADGTYEQYF. CDR3 DNA sequence: TGTGCCAGCAGCTTAGCGGACGGGACCTACGAGCAGTACTTC.